The rows below give T cell receptor beta chains drawn from one sample of a study of blood T cell repertoires in COVID-19. Assay used: immunoSEQ multiplex PCR; TCRdb lists only in-frame clones, some missing. This repertoire shows more than 300,000 clones, 88% found once; its top ten account for about 1.1%. Specimen: PBMCs or T cells enriched from blood (not recorded which). Source of these receptors: a woman under 30 who had recovered from COVID-19. The CDR3 runs from the conserved cysteine through the conserved F or W. A D gene is named only where the DNA matches it firmly. Expanded clones get a size class; other rows say once, few or many, or leave the size out.

>-|15|TRBV7-9|-|TRBJ2-7
CASGGGSHSSYEQYF
TGTGCCAGCGGTGGGGGGTCCCACTCCTCCTACGAGCAGTACTTC
>-|16|TRBV15|-|TRBJ1-4
CATSRPVQGRAEKLFF
TGTGCCACCAGCAGACCAGTACAGGGAAGGGCTGAAAAACTGTTTTTT
>TRBD2|17|TRBV28|-|TRBJ2-3
CASSFGTSGGRSDTQYF
TGTGCCAGCAGTTTTGGGACTAGCGGGGGGAGGTCAGATACGCAGTATTTT
>-|17|TRBV18|-|TRBJ2-4
CASSPRREPLTKNIQYF
TGTGCCAGCTCACCCCGTAGAGAGCCCCTTACCAAAAACATTCAGTACTTC
>-|15|TRBV5-4|-|TRBJ1-1
CASSLGRHGDTEAFF
TGTGCCAGCAGCTTGGGGCGGCACGGGGACACTGAAGCTTTCTTT
>-|14|TRBV18|-|TRBJ2-7
CASSPPSGLHEQYF
TGTGCCAGCTCACCACCGTCAGGGCTCCACGAGCAGTACTTC
>-|13|TRBV12-3/TRBV12-4|-|TRBJ1-1
CASSLLGWGGAFF
TGTGCCAGCAGTTTACTTGGTTGGGGGGGAGCTTTCTTT
>-|12|TRBV6-5|once|TRBJ1-5
CASENSNQPQHF
TGTGCCAGCGAGAATAGCAATCAGCCCCAGCATTTT
>TRBD2|20|TRBV15|-|TRBJ2-3
CATSRANHVPSGGRTDTQYF
TGTGCCACCAGCAGAGCCAATCACGTCCCAAGCGGGGGACGCACAGATACGCAGTATTTT
>TRBD1|15|TRBV28|-|TRBJ2-3
CASSEQGHSTDTQYF
TGTGCCAGCAGTGAACAGGGGCATAGCACAGATACGCAGTATTTT
>TRBD1|14|TRBV18|-|TRBJ1-3
CASSPRDSGNTIYF
TGTGCCAGCTCACCCCGGGACAGTGGAAACACCATATATTTT
>TRBD1|16|TRBV27|-|TRBJ1-1
CASSRRDREGSTEAFF
TGTGCCAGCAGCCGAAGGGACAGGGAGGGGTCGACTGAAGCTTTCTTT
>-|16|TRBV6-2/TRBV6-3|-|TRBJ1-2
CASSYLQGGSHYGYTF
TGTGCCAGCAGTTACCTACAAGGAGGGTCACACTATGGCTACACCTTC
>TRBD1|15|TRBV4-1|-|TRBJ1-6
CASSQGQQGYSPLHF
TGCGCCAGCAGCCAGGGTCAACAGGGGTATTCACCCCTCCACTTT
>TRBD1|16|TRBV7-3|-|TRBJ1-1
CASSLRGAGGNTEAFF
TGTGCCAGCAGCTTAAGAGGGGCAGGGGGAAACACTGAAGCTTTCTTT
>-|11|TRBV6-5|-|TRBJ2-1
CASSHGNEQFF
TGTGCCAGCAGCCACGGTAATGAGCAGTTCTTC
>-|11|TRBV30|-|TRBJ1-1
CACDGPGEAFF
TGTGCCTGTGACGGTCCGGGGGAAGCTTTCTTT
>-|14|TRBV2|-|TRBJ1-5
CASSVRGGNQPQHF
TGTGCCAGCAGTGTCAGGGGCGGCAATCAGCCCCAGCATTTT
>TRBD1|12|TRBV10-2|-|TRBJ1-4
CASGQGTGGLFF
TGCGCCAGCGGACAGGGGACTGGGGGACTGTTTTTT
>-|14|TRBV5-6|-|TRBJ1-5
CASSLGVGAQPQHF
TGTGCCAGCAGCCTGGGGGTAGGGGCTCAGCCCCAGCATTTT
>TRBD1|16|TRBV5-5|-|TRBJ2-7
CASIKGTGQGVHEQYF
TGTGCCAGCATCAAAGGGACGGGACAGGGGGTCCACGAGCAGTACTTC
>-|11|TRBV2|few|TRBJ1-2
CASGAGKGYTF
TGTGCCAGCGGAGCAGGGAAAGGCTACACCTTC
>-|15|TRBV27|once|TRBJ1-6
CASSYDRVYNSPLHF
TGTGCCAGCAGCTACGACAGAGTCTATAATTCACCCCTCCACTTT
>-|15|TRBV6-5|-|TRBJ1-6
CASSYSRGYNSPLHF
TGTGCCAGCAGTTACTCTAGGGGCTATAATTCACCCCTCCACTTT
>-|11|TRBV30|-|TRBJ2-1
CAWSSEDEQFF
TGTGCCTGGAGTAGTGAGGATGAGCAGTTCTTC
>TRBD1|12|TRBV12-3/TRBV12-4|-|TRBJ1-2
CASRMTGSGYTF
TGTGCCAGCAGGATGACAGGGAGTGGCTACACCTTC
>-|15|TRBV7-8|-|TRBJ2-1
CASSLGGSLYNEQFF
TGTGCCAGCAGCTTAGGAGGGAGCCTCTACAATGAGCAGTTCTTC
>-|15|TRBV11-3|-|TRBJ2-7
CASSLDPPPGNVQYF
TGTGCCAGCAGCTTAGATCCCCCCCCCGGGAATGTGCAGTACTTC
>-|15|TRBV27|-|TRBJ2-4
CASSLQGSAKNIQYF
TGTGCCAGCAGTTTACAGGGGTCAGCCAAAAACATTCAGTACTTC
>TRBD1|17|TRBV7-3|-|TRBJ1-2
CASSLPGQGAHSYGYTF
TGTGCCAGCAGCTTACCGGGACAGGGGGCCCACAGCTATGGCTACACCTTC
>-|14|TRBV25-1|-|TRBJ1-2
CASSHPQGLYGYTF
TGTGCCAGCAGTCACCCCCAGGGCCTCTATGGCTACACCTTC
>-|13|TRBV7-2|-|TRBJ2-5
CASSRRGHKTQYF
TGTGCCAGCAGCAGGAGGGGGCATAAGACCCAGTACTTC
>TRBD1|17|TRBV4-2|few|TRBJ2-7
CASSPQVTGRRIYEQYF
TGTGCCAGCAGCCCGCAGGTGACAGGGAGAAGGATCTACGAGCAGTACTTC
>TRBD1|14|TRBV23-1|-|TRBJ1-2
CASSHMDRVDGYTF
TGCGCCAGCAGTCACATGGACAGGGTGGATGGCTACACCTTC
>TRBD1|15|TRBV19|-|TRBJ2-7
CASSSGTGPNYEQYF
TGTGCCAGTAGTAGCGGGACAGGGCCTAACTACGAGCAGTACTTC
>-|11|TRBV20-1|-|TRBJ2-7
CSAQASHEQYF
TGCAGTGCCCAGGCGTCCCACGAGCAGTACTTC
>TRBD2|13|TRBV30|-|TRBJ2-5
CAWKTQLAGTQYF
TGTGCCTGGAAGACTCAACTAGCGGGGACCCAGTACTTC
>-|13|TRBV5-1|-|TRBJ1-3
CASSPQTGNTIYF
TGCGCCAGCAGCCCCCAGACTGGAAACACCATATATTTT
>-|15|TRBV6-5|-|TRBJ1-5
CASSYSEFSAQPQHF
TGTGCCAGCAGTTACTCGGAGTTTTCGGCTCAGCCCCAGCATTTT
>-|14|TRBV4-3|-|TRBJ2-3
CASSQEQGPDTQYF
TGCGCCAGCAGCCAAGAACAGGGCCCAGATACGCAGTATTTT
>TRBD1|16|TRBV5-1|-|TRBJ1-1
CASSPGTGGVNTEAFF
TGCGCCAGCAGCCCAGGGACAGGGGGAGTGAACACTGAAGCTTTCTTT
>-|13|TRBV5-1|-|TRBJ2-5
CASSSDSVETQYF
TGCGCCAGCAGCTCTGACAGTGTCGAGACCCAGTACTTC
>-|14|TRBV18|-|TRBJ2-7
CASSPVDSTYEQYF
TGTGCCAGCTCACCTGTGGACAGCACCTACGAGCAGTACTTC
>-|10|TRBV10-3|few|TRBJ1-1
CASGRTEAFF
TGTGCCAGTGGACGGACAGAAGCTTTCTTT
>-|13|TRBV4-1|once|TRBJ2-2
CASSQSNTGELFF
TGCGCCAGCAGCCAGTCTAACACCGGGGAGCTGTTTTTT
>-|15|TRBV27|-|TRBJ1-5
CASSSGLMSNQPQHF
TGTGCCAGCAGTTCAGGGTTAATGAGCAATCAGCCCCAGCATTTT
>-|14|TRBV11-3|-|TRBJ1-6
CASSSGLLGSPLHF
TGTGCCAGCAGCTCGGGACTGTTGGGTTCACCCCTCCACTTT
>-|14|TRBV9|few|TRBJ1-1
CASSVDPVNTEAFF
TGTGCCAGCAGCGTAGATCCGGTGAACACTGAAGCTTTCTTT
>TRBD1|15|TRBV7-9|-|TRBJ2-7
CASSWDRGLSYEQYF
TGTGCCAGCAGCTGGGACAGGGGGCTTTCCTACGAGCAGTACTTC
>TRBD1|15|TRBV4-2|few|TRBJ1-3
CASSQELGQGNTIYF
TGTGCCAGCAGCCAAGAATTGGGACAGGGAAACACCATATATTTT
>-|13|TRBV7-8|-|TRBJ1-2
CASSLGGGDGYTF
TGTGCCAGCAGCTTAGGGGGGGGCGATGGCTACACCTTC